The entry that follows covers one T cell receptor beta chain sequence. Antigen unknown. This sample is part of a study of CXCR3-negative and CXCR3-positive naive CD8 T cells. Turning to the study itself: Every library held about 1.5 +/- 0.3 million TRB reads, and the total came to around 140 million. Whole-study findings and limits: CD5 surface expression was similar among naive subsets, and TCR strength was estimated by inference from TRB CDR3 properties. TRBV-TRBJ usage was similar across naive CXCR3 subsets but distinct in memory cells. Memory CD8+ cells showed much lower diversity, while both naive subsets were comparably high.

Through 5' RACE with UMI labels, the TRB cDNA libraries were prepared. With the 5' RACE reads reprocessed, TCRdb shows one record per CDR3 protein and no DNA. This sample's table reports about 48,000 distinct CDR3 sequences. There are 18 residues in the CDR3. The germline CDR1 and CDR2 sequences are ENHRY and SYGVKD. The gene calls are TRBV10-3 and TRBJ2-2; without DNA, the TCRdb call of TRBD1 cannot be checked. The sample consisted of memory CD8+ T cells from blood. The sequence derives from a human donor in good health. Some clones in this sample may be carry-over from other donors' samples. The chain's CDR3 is CAISESDQGAADTGELFF.